This TCR beta chain was recovered during a study of blood T cell repertoires in COVID-19. V trimming: 6 bases; J trimming: 1 base; junction bases outside the gene matches: 4. Germline CDR1 and CDR2: SNHLY and FYNNEI. CDR3 length equals 16 residues. Repertoires were generated with immunoSEQ multiplex PCR, while TCRdb's copy carries only in-frame clones and drops some. The sample shows approximately 90,000 clones, around 84% of them seen only once. This receptor was taken from a man aged 55 to 70 with acute or convalescent COVID-19. This chain connects TRBV2 to TRBJ1-6, with TRBD1 identical over 9 bases. Material for sequencing was peripheral blood. The CDR3 sequence: CASRRDRASYNSPLHF. The CDR3 nucleotides read TGTGCCAGCAGGAGGGACAGGGCGTCCTATAATTCACCCCTCCACTTT.